Given below is one TCR beta chain in context. The data were produced by immunoSEQ multiplex PCR, yet TCRdb's version contains in-frame clones alone and is incomplete. Here the sample spans more than 110,000 clones, more than 90% being singletons. The CDR3 is 16 amino acids. Trimming removed 2 bases from V and 0 bases from J; junction bases left unmatched: 3. The germline V gene encodes CDR1 KGHSH and CDR2 LQKENI. The record originates from a study of control samples from healthy donors and cancer patients. J is TRBJ2-2 and V is TRBV18; 7 nucleotides line up with TRBD1. This clonotype originated in a man aged 25 to 45 in good health. Sequenced input: blood. The CDR3 DNA sequence: TGTGCCAGCTCACCAAGACAGGGCTCGAACACCGGGGAGCTGTTTTTT. It is translated as CASSPRQGSNTGELFF.